The 10 T cell receptor beta chains below all came from one sample that was sequenced in a study of T cell repertoires in cytomegalovirus infection (dated by TCRdb to about 2019). Antigens of these TCRs are unknown. This sample was sequenced with an Illumina HiSeq 1500. TCRdb reprocessing: public reads trimmed at Q25 with fastp, clones called with MiXCR, in-frame beta chains kept. Rows are unified per CDR3 protein, each entry keeping the most common DNA and genes. Within this sample are some 920,000 distinct CDR3 sequences, with approximately 31% of them counted one time only. The ten largest account for 13% of the sample. What the treatment or condition label conveys for this sample: in vitro stimulation with specific CMV peptide epitopes to enrich CMV-specific T cells. The input for sequencing was cultured CD8+ T cells from PBMCs, taken from culture after CMV antigen stimulation. These receptor sequences come from a human donor in good health (CMV status not recorded). Some clones in this sample may be carry-over from other donors' samples.

In this sample, this clonotype turned up many times. The gene calls are TRBV7-6 and TRBJ2-3, with 10 bases matching TRBD2. Germline V CDR1 and CDR2: SGHVS, FNYEAQ. The CDR3 length is 15 residues. V lost 5 bases, J lost 5 bases, and 7 bases stayed unmatched. Here the CDR3 DNA reads TGTGCCAGCAGCCTCAGCGGGGGGGCGGTAGATACGCAGTATTTT. Translating it yields CASSLSGGAVDTQYF.

The chain is built from TRBV24-1 and TRBJ2-1; 7 nucleotides match TRBD1. From germline, CDR1 is KGHDR and CDR2 SFDVKD. The CDR3 loop spans 16 amino acids. V was clipped by 7 bases and J by 3 bases; unmatched bases: 11. The CDR3 region is CATSTERDRNYNEQFF. The CDR3 nucleotides are TGTGCCACCAGCACAGAAAGGGACAGAAACTACAATGAGCAGTTCTTC.

J is TRBJ1-1 and V is TRBV20-1, with no clear D. CDR1 and CDR2 (germline): DFQATT, SNEGSKA (reference sequence). With 6 bases removed from V and 4 bases from J, the gap between germline ends came to 9 bases. The CDR3 has 11 amino acids. In nucleotides, the CDR3 is TGCAGTGCGCCGACCGGCACTGAAGCTTTCTTT. It encodes CSAPTGTEAFF.

Only a few counts were recorded for this clonotype. The chain recombines TRBV12-3 or TRBV12-4 with TRBJ2-1; 11 positions match TRBD2. CDR3 length: 18 amino acids. Trimming removed 1 base from V and 5 bases from J; junction bases left unmatched: 10. The CDR3 region has the DNA TGTGCCAGCAGTTTAGTCGTACGGCTAGCGGGGGGCGACAATGAGCAGTTCTTC. This codes for CASSLVVRLAGGDNEQFF.

The chain recombines TRBV6-5 with TRBJ1-5; D is undetermined. The CDR3 has 15 amino acids. Per germline, CDR1 MNHEY and CDR2 SVGAGI. V gave up 4 bases and J gave up 1 base, with 11 bases separating them. This chain's CDR3 is CASSSQRESNQPQHF. As DNA, the CDR3 is TGTGCCAGCAGTTCTCAGAGGGAGAGCAATCAGCCCCAGCATTTT.

The gene calls are TRBV27 and TRBJ2-6; the D gene is possibly TRBD2 (6 bases). This CDR3 spans 16 amino acids. Trimming took 3 bases from V and 1 from J, leaving 10 bases between them. The germline V gene encodes CDR1 MNHEY and CDR2 SMNVEV (reference sequence). CDR3 nucleotide sequence: TGTGCCAGCAGTTTTGAGGGACTTTCTGGGGCCAACGTCCTGACTTTC. This encodes CASSFEGLSGANVLTF.

Many counts were recorded for this clonotype. The chain is built from TRBV7-2 and TRBJ2-5; 11 nucleotides agree with TRBD2. The CDR3 has 16 residues. After removal of 2 bases from V and 3 bases from J, the junction contained 5 bases not matched to a gene. Germline CDR1 SGHTA, CDR2 FQGNSA. The CDR3 region is CASSLSRLAGKETQYF. DNA of the CDR3: TGTGCCAGCAGCTTATCAAGACTAGCGGGGAAAGAGACCCAGTACTTC.

This clonotype was seen a handful of times. This chain links TRBV7-9 with TRBJ1-1, with D possibly matching TRBD1 (6 bases). V lost 5 bases to trimming and J lost 0 bases, with 10 bases between them. CDR3 length equals 14 residues. In germline, CDR1 is SEHNR, CDR2 FQNEAQ (reference sequence). The CDR3 DNA is TGTGCCAGCAGCGACCGGACAGTGAACACTGAAGCTTTCTTT. Amino acids: CASSDRTVNTEAFF.

This chain joins TRBV27 and TRBJ1-1; D is unresolved. The germline CDR1 and CDR2 sequences are MNHEY and SMNVEV (reference sequence). V lost 7 bases and J 7 bases, leaving 10 bases between the germline ends. CDR3 size: 11 residues. The CDR3 coding sequence is TGTGCCAGCACCTACCGTAGTGAAGCTTTCTTT. As protein: CASTYRSEAFF.

The gene calls are TRBV6-6 and TRBJ1-5; tentative D call: TRBD1 (5 bases). Per germline, CDR1 MNHNY and CDR2 SVGAGI (reference sequence). CDR3 length: 14 residues. Trimming stripped 6 bases from V and 3 bases from J, with 12 bases between. This CDR3 is CASSSDSPNQPQHF. As DNA, the CDR3 is TGTGCCAGCAGCTCCGACAGCCCCAATCAGCCCCAGCATTTT.